The 2 T cell receptor beta chains listed next were all sequenced from one sample in a study of OX40 agonist ivuxolimab in advanced cancers. Libraries were prepared through the immunoSEQ multiplex PCR assay. The table was pulled from immuneACCESS by TCRdb, which kept in-frame rearrangements only. Such tables lose some clones; where checked, under half of the loss comes from unresolved V genes, and the rest has no known cause. The sample table lists around 67,000 clones, about 88% of them with a count of one. Of the sample, under 1.1% falls within the top ten clones. The sample here was CD4+ or CD8+ T cells sorted from blood, taken in a trial of the OX40 agonist ivuxolimab. Receptors were obtained from an adult with an advanced solid tumor such as melanoma, head and neck, liver or kidney cancer.

The gene calls are TRBV6-1 and TRBJ1-1, with D possibly TRBD1 on 5 matching bases. The germline V and J ends were trimmed by 4 bases and 6 bases, with 9 bases remaining between them. The CDR3 totals 12 residues. From germline, CDR1 is MNHNS and CDR2 SASEGT. CDR3 DNA: TGTGCCAGCAGTGCAGGGTTTGCTGAAGCTTTCTTT. The encoded protein is CASSAGFAEAFF.

The chain couples TRBV5-5 to TRBJ1-3, with 7 bases lining up with TRBD1. The V gene end was trimmed by 3 bases and the J gene end by 7 bases; junction bases not matched to a gene: 10. The CDR3 contains 15 residues. Looked up from germline, CDR1 is SGHKS and CDR2 is YYEKEE (reference sequence). Here the CDR3 DNA reads TGTGCCAGCAGCTCAGACAAGACAGGGCGGAACACCATATATTTT. Translated: CASSSDKTGRNTIYF.